This is a list of T cell receptor beta chains from one sample in a study of blood T cell repertoires in COVID-19. Generated by immunoSEQ multiplex PCR, the TCRdb table keeps only in-frame clones and is missing some. The sample yields about 260,000 clones, 85% seen once. The sample was peripheral blood. The receptors derive from a human donor in a cohort sampled during active COVID-19. The CDR3 runs from the conserved cysteine through the conserved F or W. The D gene is left open where the match is weak. Clone size, where shown, is once, few, many, or a class for clones that have expanded.

j_call clone_size v_call d_call cdr3_nt cdr3_aa
TRBJ2-5 - TRBV12-5 - TGTGCTAGTGGTTTGGCGGGCCAAGAGACCCAGTACTTC CASGLAGQETQYF
TRBJ1-2 - TRBV19 TRBD1 TGTGCCAGTGGACAGGGGCAGGGCTATGGCTACACCTTC CASGQGQGYGYTF
TRBJ2-1 - TRBV5-4 - TGTGCCAGCAGCTCCACTGCTAGCTCCTACAATGAGCAGTTCTTC CASSSTASSYNEQFF
TRBJ2-1 - TRBV29-1 - TGCAGCGTTGGTACGGCGCGGGTAAACAATGAGCAGTTCTTC CSVGTARVNNEQFF
TRBJ1-1 - TRBV6-5 TRBD1 TGTGCCAGCAGATTCAGGGGGCAGGGTGAAGCTTTCTTT CASRFRGQGEAFF
TRBJ1-1 few TRBV18 - TGTGCCAGCTCTCAGTACAGGGAGACTGAAGCTTTCTTT CASSQYRETEAFF
TRBJ2-7 - TRBV7-2 - TGTGCCAGCAGCTTATCGCTAGAATCCTACGAGCAGTACTTC CASSLSLESYEQYF
TRBJ2-5 - TRBV14 - TGTGCCAGCAGCTCCTTAAGCGCTTGGCGGCAAGAGACCCAGTACTTC CASSSLSAWRQETQYF
TRBJ2-3 few TRBV28 TRBD1 TGTGCCAGCAGACGGGACAGGGTGGCAGATACGCAGTATTTT CASRRDRVADTQYF
TRBJ1-1 - TRBV6-5 TRBD1 TGTGCCAGCAGTTACTCTAACAGGGGCCGCACTGAAGCTTTCTTT CASSYSNRGRTEAFF
TRBJ2-5 - TRBV4-1 - TGCGCCAGCAGCCAAGGTCATGGCGGGTGGTACCAAGAGACCCAGTACTTC CASSQGHGGWYQETQYF
TRBJ1-1 few TRBV19 - TGTGCCAGTAGTATAGTGGGCCCCTACACTGAAGCTTTCTTT CASSIVGPYTEAFF
TRBJ2-7 - TRBV7-9 - TGTGCCAGCAGTCGGGACACCTTCTACGAGCAGTACTTC CASSRDTFYEQYF
TRBJ1-6 - TRBV3-1/TRBV3-2 TRBD1 TGTGCCAGCAGCCCGATGACAGGGGTCAATTCACCCCTCCACTTT CASSPMTGVNSPLHF
TRBJ1-5 - TRBV7-9 TRBD1 TGTGCCAGCAGCTTAGCGAGGACAGGGGGCGCGGATCAGCCCCAGCATTTT CASSLARTGGADQPQHF
TRBJ2-1 - TRBV29-1 - TGCAGCGTTGATGGCGGGGATCTCTACAATGAGCAGTTCTTC CSVDGGDLYNEQFF
TRBJ2-7 - TRBV28 TRBD2 TGTGCCAGTATAGCGGGAGGGCGCTACGAGCAGTACTTC CASIAGGRYEQYF
TRBJ2-2 - TRBV7-2 - TGTGCCAGCGGGCCCCGCCAGAACACCGGGGAGCTGTTTTTT CASGPRQNTGELFF
TRBJ1-5 - TRBV27 - TGTGCCAGCAGTTCCACCTCAGGGATAGGTCAGCCCCAGCATTTT CASSSTSGIGQPQHF
TRBJ2-7 - TRBV10-1 TRBD1 TGCGCCAGCAGTGAGCAGGGGGCGGGCGAGCAGTACTTC CASSEQGAGEQYF
TRBJ1-2 many TRBV27 - TGTGCCAGCCAAAAACGACACATAAATAACTATGGCTACACCTTC CASQKRHINNYGYTF
TRBJ2-5 once TRBV11-2 - TGTGCCAGCAGCTCCAGCGGACAGAGAGAGACCCAGTACTTC CASSSSGQRETQYF
TRBJ1-4 - TRBV15 TRBD1 TGTGCCACCAGCATACCGGACAGGACAACCGGAAAACTGTTTTTT CATSIPDRTTGKLFF
TRBJ2-3 - TRBV18 TRBD2 TGTGCCAGCTCACCACCGGGACTAGCGTTCGTAGATACGCAGTATTTT CASSPPGLAFVDTQYF
TRBJ2-1 - TRBV25-1 TRBD2 TGTGCCAGCAACGGGAGGGCCTATAATGAGCAGTTCTTC CASNGRAYNEQFF
TRBJ1-2 - TRBV12-5 - TGTGCTAGTGGTTTGCCGACAGACTATGGCTACACCTTC CASGLPTDYGYTF
TRBJ2-3 many TRBV5-1 TRBD2 TGCGCCAGCAGCCCTTACGGACTAGCAGATACGCAGTATTTT CASSPYGLADTQYF
TRBJ2-1 - TRBV5-4 - TGTGCCAGCACCTTTCCCCCTGATGAGCAGTTCTTC CASTFPPDEQFF
TRBJ1-1 - TRBV6-5 TRBD1 TGTGCCAGCAGTTACTCCCGGACAGGCGAAGCTTTCTTT CASSYSRTGEAFF
TRBJ1-6 - TRBV6-5 - TGTGCCAGCAGACTCGCCGGGTCCGTCCACTTT CASRLAGSVHF
TRBJ1-2 once TRBV18 - TGTGCCAGCTCACCAGGGGTACAGGCCTATGGCTACACCTTC CASSPGVQAYGYTF
TRBJ2-1 - TRBV6-4 - TGTGCCAGCAGTGAAGCTTCGGTCGGGGAGCAGTTCTTC CASSEASVGEQFF
TRBJ2-5 few TRBV7-9 - TGTGCCAGCAGTCCTTTGACTAGATTACAAGAGACCCAGTACTTC CASSPLTRLQETQYF
TRBJ2-2 - TRBV9 TRBD2 TGTGCCAGCAGCGTGGCCGGGACTAGCGGGACCGGGGAGCTGTTTTTT CASSVAGTSGTGELFF
TRBJ2-3 few TRBV28 - TGTGCCAGCAGTCAGGGGGATACGCAGTATTTT CASSQGDTQYF
TRBJ2-7 - TRBV24-1 - TGTGCCACCAGTGACAGTCCATCGAACGAGCAGTACTTC CATSDSPSNEQYF
TRBJ2-3 - TRBV5-6 TRBD1 TGTGCCAGCAGCCGCATAATGACAGGGAGCACAGATACGCAGTATTTT CASSRIMTGSTDTQYF
TRBJ2-7 - TRBV6-6 - TGTGCCAGCAGTTACTCGGCGGGAACCCCTTACGAGCAGTACTTC CASSYSAGTPYEQYF
TRBJ2-7 few TRBV3-1/TRBV3-2 - TGTGCCAGCAGCCAACTGCCAGGAAACGAGCAGTACTTC CASSQLPGNEQYF
TRBJ1-5 - TRBV10-2 - TGCGCCAGCAGTGATCGGCAGGCAAACCAGCCCCAGCATTTT CASSDRQANQPQHF
TRBJ1-2 - TRBV6-4 - TGTGCCAGCAGTGGCGGGGTGAACTATGGCTACACCTTC CASSGGVNYGYTF
TRBJ1-5 - TRBV6-5 TRBD1 TGTGCCAGCAGTCGAGACAGGGCTAGCAATCAGCCCCAGCATTTT CASSRDRASNQPQHF
TRBJ2-1 - TRBV6-2/TRBV6-3 TRBD2 TGTGCCAGCAGTTACTCGCCTAGCGGAGCCCTTTCCTACAATGAGCAGTTCTTC CASSYSPSGALSYNEQFF
TRBJ2-7 - TRBV7-6 TRBD1 TGTGCCAGCAGCTTAGATCAGGGAAGGGGGCCCTACGAGCAGTACTTC CASSLDQGRGPYEQYF
TRBJ2-1 - TRBV28 - TGTGCCAGCAGTTTTCAGGGGCAGGTGGCTGAGCAGTTCTTC CASSFQGQVAEQFF
TRBJ2-2 once TRBV5-1 TRBD2 TGCGCCAGCAGCTTGGCCGGGACTAGCGCGGAGAGGGACACCGGGGAGCTGTTTTTT CASSLAGTSAERDTGELFF
TRBJ2-2 - TRBV12-3/TRBV12-4 - TGTGCCAGCAGTTTGGGGCAAAACGGGGAGCTGTTTTTT CASSLGQNGELFF
TRBJ2-1 - TRBV5-1 TRBD2 TGCGCCAGCAGCCCGGGACTAGTATCCTACAATGAGCAGTTCTTC CASSPGLVSYNEQFF
TRBJ2-3 - TRBV2 - TGTGCCAGCAGTGTTAGCGGATCCACAGATACGCAGTATTTT CASSVSGSTDTQYF
TRBJ2-3 - TRBV28 - TGTGCCAGCAGTTTACCTGTGTTCGGGGATACGCAGTATTTT CASSLPVFGDTQYF
TRBJ2-2 - TRBV10-3 - TGTGCCATCAGTGATACGGGAGAGTCCACCGGGGAGCTGTTTTTT CAISDTGESTGELFF